This T cell receptor beta chain is drawn from a study of graft-versus-host responses after intestinal transplantation. CDR1 MDHEN and CDR2 SYDVKM come from the germline V gene. The ends were cut back, 6 bases at V and 8 bases at J, with 14 bases in the middle. The CDR3 is 13 residues long. As for this clone: Its antigen is not identified.

TCRdb's table, derived via immunoSEQ multiplex PCR, lists solely in-frame clones and lacks some. The sample yields about 71,000 clones, roughly 94% seen once. The sample consisted of unstimulated CD8+ T cells sorted from spleen or lymph node cells, taken before intestinal transplant. The V gene is TRBV28, the J gene TRBJ2-1, with a possible D match to TRBD1 (6 bases). This TCR came from a human donor who received an intestinal transplant. Here the CDR3 reads CASRPGTSDEQFF. The DNA for the CDR3 is TGTGCCAGCAGACCCGGGACATCCGATGAGCAGTTCTTC.